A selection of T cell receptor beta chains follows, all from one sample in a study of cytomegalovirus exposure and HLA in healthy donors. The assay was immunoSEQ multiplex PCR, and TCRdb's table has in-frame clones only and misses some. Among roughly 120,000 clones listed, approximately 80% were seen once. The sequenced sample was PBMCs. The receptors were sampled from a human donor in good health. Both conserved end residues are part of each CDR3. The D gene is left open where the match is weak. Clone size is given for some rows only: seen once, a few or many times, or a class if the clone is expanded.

CDR3 DNA: TGTGCCAGCAGTCCTCCCTTCGGCGGGGTCTACAATGAGCAGTTCTTC
CDR3 protein: CASSPPFGGVYNEQFF
J gene: TRBJ2-1
D gene: NA
clone size: once
V gene: TRBV28

CDR3 DNA: TGTGCCAGCAGTGAAGCACAGGGGAGGAGACTGAACACTGAAGCTTTCTTT
CDR3 protein: CASSEAQGRRLNTEAFF
J gene: TRBJ1-1
D gene: TRBD1
clone size: NA
V gene: TRBV2

CDR3 DNA: TGTGCCAGCAGCCTTAGCGGGTCTGAGACCCAGTACTTC
CDR3 protein: CASSLSGSETQYF
J gene: TRBJ2-5
D gene: TRBD2
clone size: NA
V gene: TRBV14

CDR3 DNA: TGCGCCAGCAGCTTGGAGGGGGCTGCCGTCACAGATACGCAGTATTTT
CDR3 protein: CASSLEGAAVTDTQYF
J gene: TRBJ2-3
D gene: TRBD1
clone size: NA
V gene: TRBV5-1

CDR3 DNA: TGTGCCAGCAGCTTGGTAGTCAATGAGCAGTTCTTC
CDR3 protein: CASSLVVNEQFF
J gene: TRBJ2-1
D gene: NA
clone size: NA
V gene: TRBV5-5

CDR3 DNA: TGTGCCAGCAGCTCCGGACAGGGTGCAGATACGCAGTATTTT
CDR3 protein: CASSSGQGADTQYF
J gene: TRBJ2-3
D gene: TRBD1
clone size: once
V gene: TRBV7-6

CDR3 DNA: TGTGCCAGTAGAAATAGCGGGGGGGGAGTAAATGAGCAGTTCTTC
CDR3 protein: CASRNSGGGVNEQFF
J gene: TRBJ2-1
D gene: TRBD2
clone size: NA
V gene: TRBV19

CDR3 DNA: TGTGCCAGCTCACCACCGTCGTATGAAAAACTGTTTTTT
CDR3 protein: CASSPPSYEKLFF
J gene: TRBJ1-4
D gene: NA
clone size: NA
V gene: TRBV18

CDR3 DNA: TGTGCCAGCAGCTCAACAGGGGCCGGCTCTGGGGCCAACGTCCTGACTTTC
CDR3 protein: CASSSTGAGSGANVLTF
J gene: TRBJ2-6
D gene: TRBD1
clone size: NA
V gene: TRBV11-1

CDR3 DNA: TGCGCCAGCAGCTTGCAGGGGGATACCTCCTACAATGAGCAGTTCTTC
CDR3 protein: CASSLQGDTSYNEQFF
J gene: TRBJ2-1
D gene: TRBD1
clone size: NA
V gene: TRBV5-1

CDR3 DNA: TGCGCCAGCAGCTCCCGGGAATCTAGCAATCAGCCCCAGCATTTT
CDR3 protein: CASSSRESSNQPQHF
J gene: TRBJ1-5
D gene: NA
clone size: NA
V gene: TRBV4-1

CDR3 DNA: TGTGCCAGCAGTTTTCGGTCTGGGGCCAACGTCCTGACTTTC
CDR3 protein: CASSFRSGANVLTF
J gene: TRBJ2-6
D gene: NA
clone size: NA
V gene: TRBV28

CDR3 DNA: TGTGCCAGCAGTAGATCCGGGACACATGGCTACACCTTC
CDR3 protein: CASSRSGTHGYTF
J gene: TRBJ1-2
D gene: NA
clone size: once
V gene: TRBV27

CDR3 DNA: TGCGCCAGCAGCTTGACAGGGGTTAGCTCCTACGAGCAGTACTTC
CDR3 protein: CASSLTGVSSYEQYF
J gene: TRBJ2-7
D gene: TRBD1
clone size: NA
V gene: TRBV5-1

CDR3 DNA: TGTGCCAGCAGTTATTATCCCTCTGGGGCCAACGTCCTGACTTTC
CDR3 protein: CASSYYPSGANVLTF
J gene: TRBJ2-6
D gene: NA
clone size: NA
V gene: TRBV6-5

CDR3 DNA: TGTGCCAGTAGTTTAAGACCGGAAGGGGGTCTCGGTGAGCAGTACTTC
CDR3 protein: CASSLRPEGGLGEQYF
J gene: TRBJ2-7
D gene: NA
clone size: NA
V gene: TRBV19

CDR3 DNA: TGTGCCAGCAGGGGTCGGACAGGGGGCAATGAGCAGTTCTTC
CDR3 protein: CASRGRTGGNEQFF
J gene: TRBJ2-1
D gene: TRBD1
clone size: NA
V gene: TRBV6-1

CDR3 DNA: TGTGCCAGCAAAGGGTATATAGGGGGCAACTACGAGCAGTACTTC
CDR3 protein: CASKGYIGGNYEQYF
J gene: TRBJ2-7
D gene: TRBD1
clone size: NA
V gene: TRBV6-5

CDR3 DNA: TGCGCCAGCAGTTTTCGACAGGGGGATAATTCACCCCTCCACTTT
CDR3 protein: CASSFRQGDNSPLHF
J gene: TRBJ1-6
D gene: TRBD1
clone size: NA
V gene: TRBV5-1

CDR3 DNA: TGTGCCAGCAGCGCCCCGGTGCGGGGCACCGGGGAGCTGTTTTTT
CDR3 protein: CASSAPVRGTGELFF
J gene: TRBJ2-2
D gene: NA
clone size: NA
V gene: TRBV11-2

CDR3 DNA: TGTGCCAACCCTGCCCCAACTAGCGGGGGCCTTACGCAGTATTTT
CDR3 protein: CANPAPTSGGLTQYF
J gene: TRBJ2-3
D gene: TRBD2
clone size: NA
V gene: TRBV2

CDR3 DNA: TGTGCCAGCTCACCGACGACAGGGCTGCTAGGTGGCTACACCTTC
CDR3 protein: CASSPTTGLLGGYTF
J gene: TRBJ1-2
D gene: TRBD1
clone size: NA
V gene: TRBV18

CDR3 DNA: TGCGCCAGCAGCTTGGACCCCTCCCATATCGGCAGGCACTACACTGAAGCTTTCTTT
CDR3 protein: CASSLDPSHIGRHYTEAFF
J gene: TRBJ1-1
D gene: NA
clone size: NA
V gene: TRBV5-1

CDR3 DNA: TGTGCCATAGGGGGAGACAGAGTGCGCCATGGCTACACCTTC
CDR3 protein: CAIGGDRVRHGYTF
J gene: TRBJ1-2
D gene: NA
clone size: few
V gene: TRBV6-6

CDR3 DNA: TGTGCCAGCAGCTTCGGACAGACATACGAGCAGTACTTC
CDR3 protein: CASSFGQTYEQYF
J gene: TRBJ2-7
D gene: NA
clone size: NA
V gene: TRBV5-4

CDR3 DNA: TGTGCCAGTAGTAGAGCTCGGGACAGCGAAACTGAAGCTTTCTTT
CDR3 protein: CASSRARDSETEAFF
J gene: TRBJ1-1
D gene: TRBD1
clone size: NA
V gene: TRBV19

CDR3 DNA: TGTGCCAGTAGCGACGGGGGCTACACCTTC
CDR3 protein: CASSDGGYTF
J gene: TRBJ1-2
D gene: NA
clone size: NA
V gene: TRBV19

CDR3 DNA: TGTGCCAGCAGCCTAGGTTCGGGGGGGGAATTCTACAATGAGCAGTTCTTC
CDR3 protein: CASSLGSGGEFYNEQFF
J gene: TRBJ2-1
D gene: TRBD2
clone size: NA
V gene: TRBV4-2

CDR3 DNA: TGCGCCAGCAGCCTACCGGGGTACGAGCAGTACTTC
CDR3 protein: CASSLPGYEQYF
J gene: TRBJ2-7
D gene: NA
clone size: few
V gene: TRBV4-1

CDR3 DNA: TGTGCCATCAGTGAGACACAGGGCCACAGGGCGGAGACCCAGTACTTC
CDR3 protein: CAISETQGHRAETQYF
J gene: TRBJ2-5
D gene: NA
clone size: NA
V gene: TRBV6-1

CDR3 DNA: TGTGCCAGTATGGGGACGGGGGGGTCGGCCGGGGAGCTGTTTTTT
CDR3 protein: CASMGTGGSAGELFF
J gene: TRBJ2-2
D gene: TRBD2
clone size: NA
V gene: TRBV19

CDR3 DNA: TGTGCCAGCAGCTTAGTTGCAGGTCAAACGAATTCACCCCTCCACTTT
CDR3 protein: CASSLVAGQTNSPLHF
J gene: TRBJ1-6
D gene: NA
clone size: NA
V gene: TRBV7-8

CDR3 DNA: TGTGCCAGCAGCTTCGGTACGACAGGGGCGCAAGAGACCCAGTACTTC
CDR3 protein: CASSFGTTGAQETQYF
J gene: TRBJ2-5
D gene: TRBD1
clone size: NA
V gene: TRBV7-9

CDR3 DNA: TGTGCCAGCAGCTCCAGACAGGGGAACACTGAAGCTTTCTTT
CDR3 protein: CASSSRQGNTEAFF
J gene: TRBJ1-1
D gene: TRBD1
clone size: NA
V gene: TRBV11-2

CDR3 DNA: TGTGCCACCAGCACCCAATATCCCGGGACAATTGAGCAGTACTTC
CDR3 protein: CATSTQYPGTIEQYF
J gene: TRBJ2-7
D gene: NA
clone size: NA
V gene: TRBV15

CDR3 DNA: TGTGCCAGCAGTCCGACAGGGGGCTTCGGTCAGCCCCAGCATTTT
CDR3 protein: CASSPTGGFGQPQHF
J gene: TRBJ1-5
D gene: TRBD1
clone size: NA
V gene: TRBV27

CDR3 DNA: TGTGCCAGCAGTGAACACGGAGAGACCCAGTACTTC
CDR3 protein: CASSEHGETQYF
J gene: TRBJ2-5
D gene: NA
clone size: NA
V gene: TRBV2

CDR3 DNA: TGTGCCAGCAGGTCCTCGGGGGGCACAGATACGCAGTATTTT
CDR3 protein: CASRSSGGTDTQYF
J gene: TRBJ2-3
D gene: NA
clone size: once
V gene: TRBV28

CDR3 DNA: TGTGCCAGCAGCGGACAGGGGGCAGATCAGCCCCAGCATTTT
CDR3 protein: CASSGQGADQPQHF
J gene: TRBJ1-5
D gene: TRBD1
clone size: NA
V gene: TRBV6-6

CDR3 DNA: TGTGCCAGCAGTGAACAGTATGCACACACTGAAGCTTTCTTT
CDR3 protein: CASSEQYAHTEAFF
J gene: TRBJ1-1
D gene: NA
clone size: NA
V gene: TRBV6-1

CDR3 DNA: TGTGCCAGCAGCCAAGTCTTCGCCGGGGAGCTGTTTTTT
CDR3 protein: CASSQVFAGELFF
J gene: TRBJ2-2
D gene: NA
clone size: few
V gene: TRBV4-2

CDR3 DNA: TGTGCCAGCAGTCCCAGAGCGGCTTATGGCTACACCTTC
CDR3 protein: CASSPRAAYGYTF
J gene: TRBJ1-2
D gene: NA
clone size: NA
V gene: TRBV27

CDR3 DNA: TGTGCCACCAGCTGGCGGGGGGGCCTGAATGAGCAGTTCTTC
CDR3 protein: CATSWRGGLNEQFF
J gene: TRBJ2-1
D gene: TRBD2
clone size: NA
V gene: TRBV15

CDR3 DNA: TGTGCCAGCTCCCAAGGACCACCCGCTGTGGGAGGTACGCAGTATTTT
CDR3 protein: CASSQGPPAVGGTQYF
J gene: TRBJ2-3
D gene: NA
clone size: once
V gene: TRBV18

CDR3 DNA: TGTTCCAGCAGCTGGGGGGTTTCGTGGAATGAGCAGTTCTTC
CDR3 protein: CSSSWGVSWNEQFF
J gene: TRBJ2-1
D gene: NA
clone size: NA
V gene: TRBV7-9

CDR3 DNA: TGTGCCACCAGCAGAGTCAAAGCCGGGACAGGGCCCTACAATGAGCAGTTCTTC
CDR3 protein: CATSRVKAGTGPYNEQFF
J gene: TRBJ2-1
D gene: TRBD1
clone size: NA
V gene: TRBV15

CDR3 DNA: TGTGCCAGCAGTTTAAGTACAGCAAGGAATGAAAAACTGTTTTTT
CDR3 protein: CASSLSTARNEKLFF
J gene: TRBJ1-4
D gene: NA
clone size: few
V gene: TRBV28

CDR3 DNA: TGTGCCAGCAAGATCAGCTCCTATAATTCACCCCTCCACTTT
CDR3 protein: CASKISSYNSPLHF
J gene: TRBJ1-6
D gene: NA
clone size: NA
V gene: TRBV7-9

CDR3 DNA: TGTGCCAGCAGCTTGGAACGGGAGATCTACGAGCAGTACTTC
CDR3 protein: CASSLEREIYEQYF
J gene: TRBJ2-7
D gene: NA
clone size: NA
V gene: TRBV5-4

CDR3 DNA: TGCGCCAGCAGCCCCGATGGGGGGGCGAACACTGAAGCTTTCTTT
CDR3 protein: CASSPDGGANTEAFF
J gene: TRBJ1-1
D gene: NA
clone size: NA
V gene: TRBV5-1

CDR3 DNA: TGTGCCAGCAGCTTCCGGACAGCATCCTACAATGAGCAGTTCTTC
CDR3 protein: CASSFRTASYNEQFF
J gene: TRBJ2-1
D gene: NA
clone size: NA
V gene: TRBV7-8

CDR3 DNA: TGTGCCAGCACCCTGAGGCCCAGGGCTCGGGAGACCCAGTACTTC
CDR3 protein: CASTLRPRARETQYF
J gene: TRBJ2-5
D gene: NA
clone size: NA
V gene: TRBV7-8

CDR3 DNA: TGTGCCAGCAGGATTTTGGGGGACAGGGGAGAAAACACCATATATTTT
CDR3 protein: CASRILGDRGENTIYF
J gene: TRBJ1-3
D gene: TRBD1
clone size: NA
V gene: TRBV7-2